These 31 T cell receptor beta chains share one sample of origin, sequenced in a study of immunodeficiency. Libraries were prepared by immunoSEQ multiplex PCR; TCRdb keeps only in-frame clonotypes and omits some of them. Among approximately 2,300 clones, nearly 90% were seen once, and the ten largest hold 6.5% to 9.5%. Points from the study as a whole: Productive entropy and V-J pairing of CD4+ T cells looked alike across patients and controls.

Their target antigens are unknown. Sequencing was carried out using CD4+ T cells from blood. The receptors were gathered from a girl aged 10-17 years with POLD1 deficiency.

V gene TRBV20-1 combines with J gene TRBJ2-5; 9 positions match TRBD2. CDR1 is DFQATT, CDR2 SNEGSKA, per germline (reference sequence). This CDR3 comprises 11 residues. Trimming removed 7 bases from V and 3 bases from J; junction bases left unmatched: 0. This CDR3 reads CSVAGEETQYF. Written as DNA, the CDR3 is TGCAGTGTAGCGGGAGAAGAGACCCAGTACTTC.

This sequence joins TRBV7-9 and TRBJ1-2; D ambiguous. CDR1 is SEHNR, CDR2 FQNEAQ, per germline (reference sequence). V lost 1 base and J lost 4, with 16 bases in between. This CDR3 is 16 amino acids long. The CDR3 here is CASSLVGGRKLYGYTF. DNA for the CDR3: TGTGCCAGCAGCTTAGTGGGAGGACGGAAACTCTATGGCTACACCTTC.

The chain carries TRBV20-1 and TRBJ2-7; D is possibly TRBD1 (5 bases). Germline V gene sequence: CDR1 DFQATT, CDR2 SNEGSKA (reference sequence). This CDR3 has 11 amino acids. The ends were cut back, 3 bases at V and 2 bases at J, with 5 bases in the middle. CDR3 region: CSARTAYEQYF. The CDR3 DNA follows: TGCAGTGCTAGGACAGCCTACGAGCAGTACTTC.

V usage is TRBV28 and J usage is TRBJ2-1, with D unclear. Trimming took 8 bases from V and 5 from J, leaving 7 bases between them. The V gene's germline CDR1 is MDHEN and CDR2 SYDVKM. This CDR3 spans 11 amino acids. CDR3 amino acids: CASQIHNEQFF. DNA of the CDR3: TGTGCCAGCCAAATACACAATGAGCAGTTCTTC. Full variable domain (remainder filled in from reference TRBV28 and TRBJ2-1): DVKVTQSSRYLVKRTGEKVFLECVQDMDHENMFWYRQDPGLGLRLIYFSYDVKMKEKGDIPEGYSVSREKKERFSLILESASTNQTSMYLCASQIHNEQFFGPGTRLTVL.

The chain joins TRBV12-3 or TRBV12-4 to TRBJ1-2, with TRBD1 matching over 7 bases. Trimming took 3 bases from V and 7 from J; bases not matched to a gene: 5. This CDR3 comprises 13 residues. The CDR3 reads CASSFGQAFGYTF. CDR3 nucleotides: TGTGCCAGCAGTTTTGGACAGGCCTTTGGCTACACCTTC.

CDR3 DNA sequence: TGTGCCAGCAGTGAATCGTCTAGCGGGAGCCGGGAGCAGTTCTTC. Translating gives CASSESSSGSREQFF. The chain uses TRBV2 and TRBJ2-1; 10 bases are a match to TRBD2. J gave up 10 bases and V 2 bases, and 8 bases lay outside the gene matches. The V gene's germline CDR1 is SNHLY and CDR2 FYNNEI. The CDR3 covers 15 residues.

This chain's CDR3 is CASSLQGGRTGELFF. As DNA, the CDR3 is TGTGCCAGCAGCTTACAGGGAGGTCGAACCGGGGAGCTGTTTTTT. The V and J genes are TRBV13 and TRBJ2-2; a possible D gene is TRBD2 (6 bases). The length of the CDR3 is 15 residues. Trimming pared 2 bases from V and 5 bases from J, leaving 12 bases between. Germline CDR1 PRHDT, CDR2 FYEKMQ (reference sequence).

The V gene is TRBV9, the J gene TRBJ1-1; maybe TRBD1 (6 bases). CDR3 size: 14 residues. Trimming cost V 1 base and J 1 base, with 8 bases left between them. Germline V lookup: CDR1 SGDLS, CDR2 YYNGEE. CDR3 region: CASSVRGQNTEAFF. As DNA, the CDR3 is TGTGCCAGCAGCGTACGGGGACAGAACACTGAAGCTTTCTTT.

The rearrangement uses TRBV5-1 and TRBJ1-2; D not resolved. Trimming took 0 bases from V and 2 from J, leaving 2 bases between them. Germline V gene sequence: CDR1 SGHRS, CDR2 YFSETQ. This CDR3 region has 12 residues. The CDR3 sequence: CASSLDNYGYTF. The CDR3 bases are TGCGCCAGCAGCTTGGACAACTATGGCTACACCTTC.

Regarding this clone: A read error may produce the germline difference seen at one junction end. The V and J genes are TRBV28 and TRBJ2-7; D not certain. Germline CDR1 is MDHEN and CDR2 is SYDVKM. This CDR3 has 13 amino acids. The CDR3 loop reads CASSLSWSYERYF. CDR3 coding DNA: TGTGCCAGCAGTTTATCCTGGTCTTACGAGCGGTACTTC.

In DNA, the CDR3 is TGTGCCAGTAGAGGCGGTTGGACAGATACGCAGTATTTT. Translated: CASRGGWTDTQYF. The chain employs TRBV19 and TRBJ2-3; D uncertain. Germline V gene data show CDR1 as LNHDA and CDR2 as SQIVND (reference sequence). The CDR3 consists of 13 residues. The V and J ends lost 6 bases and 3 bases respectively, with 10 bases between them.

J is TRBJ1-3 and V is TRBV6-1; maybe TRBD1 (5 bases). This CDR3 is 15 amino acids long. V shed 1 base and J shed 3 bases, with 10 bases lying between them. The germline V gene has CDR1 MNHNS and CDR2 SASEGT. In DNA form, the CDR3 reads TGTGCCAGCAGTGAAGTTGGGGCGAGTGGAAACACCATATATTTT. It codes for CASSEVGASGNTIYF.

The gene calls are TRBV15 and TRBJ1-2; D ambiguous. Germline CDR1 and CDR2: LNHNV and YYDKDF (reference sequence). CDR3 size: 13 residues. With 4 bases removed from V and 1 base from J, the gap between germline ends came to 7 bases. DNA of the CDR3: TGTGCCACCAGCAAAGATTTTAACTATGGCTACACCTTC. As protein: CATSKDFNYGYTF.

V is TRBV5-6 and J is TRBJ2-2; 10 bases align to TRBD1. From germline, CDR1 is SGHDT and CDR2 YYEEEE. The CDR3 is 12 amino acids. After removal of 4 bases from V and 12 bases from J, the junction contained 3 bases not matched to a gene. DNA for the CDR3: TGTGCCAGCAGCCGGGACAGGGGCCAGCTGTTTTTT. Its translation is CASSRDRGQLFF.

The chain joins TRBV5-1 to TRBJ2-3, with 7 bases lining up with TRBD1. Germline CDR1 and CDR2: SGHRS and YFSETQ. The length of the CDR3 is 14 residues. J lost 2 bases, V lost 3 bases, and 3 bases had no gene match. The CDR3 loop is CASSSTGYTDTQYF. DNA of the CDR3: TGCGCCAGCAGCTCGACAGGGTACACAGATACGCAGTATTTT.

The genes are TRBV30 and TRBJ2-3; possible D gene TRBD2, 6 bases. The CDR3 sequence is 14 residues long. Germline CDR1 is GTSNPN and CDR2 is SVGIG (reference sequence). The V and J ends lost 1 base and 5 bases respectively, with 13 bases between them. CDR3 in DNA: TGTGCCTGGAGTGCCCGGCGGGGAGGAGATACGCAGTATTTT. Encoded protein: CAWSARRGGDTQYF.

V gene TRBV29-1 combines with J gene TRBJ2-7, with TRBD1 as a possible D gene (6 bases). The germline V gene has CDR1 SQVTM and CDR2 ANQGSEA. The CDR3 runs to 13 residues. With 7 bases removed from V and 4 bases from J, the gap between germline ends came to 17 bases. CDR3 nucleotides: TGCAGCGACCCGGGACATAAACCTTACGAGCAGTACTTC. It codes for CSDPGHKPYEQYF.

The V gene is TRBV27, the J gene TRBJ2-1; 11 bases are shared with TRBD2. This CDR3 is 16 amino acids long. From germline, CDR1 is MNHEY and CDR2 SMNVEV (reference sequence). The trim removed 6 bases at V and 7 bases at J, leaving 11 bases unmatched. The CDR3 region has the DNA TGTGCCAGCAGCCGCATGATAGCGGGAGGGGGGAATGAGCAGTTCTTC. This gives the protein CASSRMIAGGGNEQFF.

This chain connects TRBV3-1 (or the pseudogene TRBV3-2) to TRBJ1-2; weak D call: TRBD1 (5 bases). The CDR3 covers 13 residues. From germline, CDR1 is LGHDT and CDR2 YNNKEL (reference sequence). The germline V and J ends were trimmed by 1 base and 10 bases, with 13 bases remaining between them. The CDR3 coding sequence is TGTGCCAGCAGCCAAGGTCGGAGGGGAGACTACACCTTC. As protein: CASSQGRRGDYTF.

The gene calls are TRBV28 and TRBJ2-1; D unresolved. The CDR3 has 14 amino acids. CDR1 is MDHEN and CDR2 is SYDVKM in the germline V gene. V lost 7 bases, J lost 7 bases, and 17 bases lay in between. The CDR3 reads CASIDDTVRNEQFF. In DNA form, the CDR3 reads TGTGCCAGCATAGACGACACTGTTCGGAATGAGCAGTTCTTC.

The gene calls are TRBV6-2 or TRBV6-3 and TRBJ2-5; 8 bases are shared with TRBD2. This CDR3 region has 18 residues. Unmatched junction bases numbered 9, after V lost 0 bases and J lost 0 bases. Germline loops: CDR1 MNHEY, CDR2 SVGEGT. CDR3: CASSYSSNRGGNQETQYF. CDR3 DNA sequence: TGTGCCAGCAGTTACTCGAGTAACCGGGGGGGCAACCAAGAGACCCAGTACTTC.

This clone was counted a single time. The V gene is TRBV28, the J gene TRBJ2-7, with D tentatively TRBD1 (8 bases). Trimming left V 6 bases short and J 0 bases short, with 15 bases between. This CDR3 is built from 15 residues. The germline V gene encodes CDR1 MDHEN and CDR2 SYDVKM. The DNA for the CDR3 is TGTGCCAGCAGGCAACAGGGGGGGAGCTCCTACGAGCAGTACTTC. Translating gives CASRQQGGSSYEQYF.

A single count supports this clone. V gene TRBV3-1 (or the pseudogene TRBV3-2) combines with J gene TRBJ2-7; TRBD2 aligns across 7 bases. CDR1 is LGHDT and CDR2 is YNNKEL in the germline V gene (reference sequence). The ends lost 3 bases at V and 5 bases at J; junction bases unmatched: 7. The CDR3 runs 14 residues. CDR3 amino acids: CASSHGREGNEQYF. The CDR3 DNA reads TGTGCCAGCAGCCACGGCAGGGAGGGGAACGAGCAGTACTTC.

This clone was detected only a few times. The chain is built from TRBV19 and TRBJ2-1; D call uncertain. Germline-derived CDR1 and CDR2 are LNHDA and SQIVND (reference sequence). CDR3 length equals 15 residues. V was clipped by 1 base and J by 1 base, with 8 bases between them. The CDR3 loop reads CASSIVHLSYNEQFF. The CDR3 nucleotides read TGTGCCAGTAGTATAGTACACCTTTCCTACAATGAGCAGTTCTTC.

This rearrangement joins TRBV5-1 to TRBJ2-1; 10 bases match TRBD2. The CDR3 sequence is 16 residues long. Germline V gives CDR1 SGHRS, CDR2 YFSETQ. The V and J ends lost 3 bases and 5 bases, in that order; junction bases with no gene match: 8. CDR3 protein: CASSSLAGGSDNEQFF. In nucleotides, the CDR3 is TGCGCCAGCAGCTCCTTAGCGGGAGGTTCCGACAATGAGCAGTTCTTC.

This clone was recorded once. The gene calls are TRBV11-2 and TRBJ1-2; 10 nucleotides line up with TRBD1. This CDR3 is built from 18 residues. V shed 5 bases and J 8 bases; nucleotides not matched to a gene: 20. Germline V gives CDR1 SGHAT, CDR2 FQNNGV. This chain's CDR3 is CASSQFPTRDRGRGGYTF. Here the CDR3 DNA reads TGTGCCAGCAGCCAATTCCCCACGAGGGACAGGGGAAGAGGAGGCTACACCTTC. Full variable domain (remainder filled in from reference TRBV11-2 and TRBJ1-2): EAGVAQSPRYKIIEKRQSVAFWCNPISGHATLYWYQQILGQGPKLLIQFQNNGVVDDSQLPKDRFSAERLKGVDSTLKIQPAKLEDSAVYLCASSQFPTRDRGRGGYTFGSGTRLTVV.

CDR3 region: CASSLGFGYTGELFF. The CDR3 coding sequence is TGTGCCAGCAGTTTAGGGTTCGGGTACACCGGGGAGCTGTTTTTT. The V gene is TRBV28, the J gene TRBJ2-2; D is uncertain. The CDR3 has 15 amino acids. Germline CDR1 is MDHEN and CDR2 is SYDVKM. The V gene lost 2 bases and the J gene lost 3 bases, with 10 bases spanning the gap.

The V and J genes are TRBV6-5 and TRBJ1-1, with D possibly TRBD1 on 6 matching bases. The germline V gene encodes CDR1 MNHEY and CDR2 SVGAGI. Trimming pared 5 bases from V and 4 bases from J, leaving 14 bases between. The CDR3 totals 14 residues. CDR3 nucleotides: TGTGCCAGCAGTAGACAGGCCCGAGGCACTGAAGCTTTCTTT. Translation: CASSRQARGTEAFF.

The chain uses TRBV12-3 or TRBV12-4 and TRBJ1-2; 9 nucleotides align to TRBD1. J was trimmed by 6 bases and V by 4 bases; bases with no gene match: 3. The CDR3 length is 13 residues. CDR3 amino acids: CASSWDRVDGYTF. CDR3 sequence (DNA): TGTGCCAGCAGTTGGGACAGGGTGGATGGCTACACCTTC.

This chain uses TRBV10-3 with TRBJ2-2; D assignment may be TRBD1 or TRBD2 (5 bases each). The V gene lost 7 bases and the J gene lost 2 bases, with 14 bases spanning the gap. The CDR3 loop spans 15 amino acids. Looked up from germline, CDR1 is ENHRY and CDR2 is SYGVKD. CDR3 region: CAIKPGTINTGELFF. The CDR3 region has the DNA TGTGCCATCAAGCCAGGGACGATTAACACCGGGGAGCTGTTTTTT.

The CDR3, as DNA: TGTGCCAGCAGCCCGAAAGGGGACGGGAAGGGCTACACCTTC. Translated, it gives CASSPKGDGKGYTF. The rearrangement uses TRBV7-3 and TRBJ1-2, with TRBD1 as a possible D gene (5 bases). Germline values: CDR1 SGHTA, CDR2 FQGTGA. The CDR3 is 14 residues long. Trimming took off 5 bases at V and 8 bases at J, with 18 bases between the two ends.